The entry below gives a single TCR beta chain sequence along with its context. The data were obtained in a study of siplizumab effects on memory and regulatory T cells. The CDR3 sequence is 14 residues long. CDR1 SGHRS and CDR2 YFSETQ come from the germline V gene. V was cut by 1 base and J by 6 bases, with 13 bases left in between. Only in-frame clones appear in the TCRdb table, and some are missing; sequencing was by immunoSEQ multiplex PCR. Among about 100,000 clones listed, about 93% were seen once. The sequence came from a human donor in good health. The chain links TRBV5-1 to TRBJ2-5; weak D call: TRBD2 (7 bases). Sequencing was performed on Tregs sorted from blood. This chain's CDR3 is CASSLSGGGQTQYF. Here the CDR3 DNA reads TGCGCCAGCAGCTTGTCGGGGGGCGGGCAGACCCAGTACTTC.